This record looks at one T cell receptor beta chain sequence and its context. No antigen is known for it. No base-level quality is on record; no much larger clone is a single base apart. The treatment or condition label, as the study defines it: approximately 18 received Ad26.COV2.S at low or high dose, single or two shots; 5 received placebo; per-sample allocation not given. For vaccine and placebo recipients, repertoires were sequenced using samples collected on day 63 after the first injection. In Cohort 1b, some 25 adults aged 18-55 years were enrolled at a single site in Boston, USA, between 29 July and 7 August 2020. Ad26.COV2.S consisted of a replication-incompetent adenovirus type 26 vector by which a prefusion-stabilized SARS-CoV-2 spike protein from the original Wuhan strain was expressed. This specimen comes from a study of Ad26.COV2.S vaccination and SARS-CoV-2 variants (dated by TCRdb to the early 2020s). Regarding the complete study: Vaccine-arm donors came from COV1001, a multicentre, randomized, double-blind, placebo-controlled phase I-IIa trial of Ad26.COV2.S in healthy adults. TCRbeta repertoire sequencing was used to assess the specificity and breadth of SARS-CoV-2-reactive T cell receptors after Ad26.COV2.S vaccination. A total of 32 samples were included in the TCR-sequenced set, comprising 19 Ad26.COV2.S vaccine recipients, 5 placebo recipients and 8 SARS-CoV-2 convalescent individuals. Trial participants were randomized into five groups of five, in which low-dose or high-dose Ad26.COV2.S was given once or twice, or placebo was given on both occasions. Blinding of investigators to trial group allocation was maintained during experiments and outcome assessment. Ad26.COV2.S was administered intramuscularly at 5 x 10^10 or 1 x 10^11 viral particles, either as a single shot or as two shots given 56 days apart.

The immunoSEQ Assay was used to sequence TCRbeta CDR3 regions. After extraction, genomic DNA underwent amplification by bias-controlled multiplex PCR, followed by high-throughput sequencing. The source study handled its data this way. To quantify the absolute abundance of every unique TCRbeta CDR3 region, sequences were collapsed and filtered. T cell fraction was estimated by normalizing TCRbeta template counts to usable DNA, which was measured by amplifying reference genes present in all nucleated cells. Repertoire TCRs were annotated as SARS-CoV-2-specific by exact matching of V gene, CDR3 amino acid sequence and J gene to a known reactive TCR set. MIRA supplied the reference SARS-CoV-2 TCR set, which was filtered for enrichment in COVID-19-positive ImmuneCODE repertoires so that public or cross-reactive TCRs were removed. Drawing on the MIRA antigens, annotated TCRs were analysed further at the level of specific ORF or position within ORF. Depth was the summed frequency of annotated unique rearrangements, while breadth was defined as annotated unique rearrangements over total unique productive rearrangements. Group comparisons of TCR breadth used two-sided Wilcoxon rank-sum tests. TCRdb's version of the immuneACCESS table is confined to in-frame rearrangements and falls short of the full clone set. An unresolved V gene accounts for under half of the shortfall where checked; the remainder is of unknown origin. V and J calls and clone size are those listed in that table; D and trimming were worked out from the DNA. This sample has hundreds of thousands of clones in its table, and 89% of those were observed once. Roughly 1.5% of the sample rests with the top ten.

Points the paper makes about the study in general: Non-spike TCR breadth was comparable between vaccine and placebo recipients, consistent with the vaccine containing only spike. The study was not powered for comparison of responses between vaccine doses or regimens. Compared with placebo recipients, Ad26.COV2.S recipients showed higher spike-specific TCR breadth (P = 0.0014). The authors noted that total T cell responses may have been underestimated by the TCR breadth and depth analyses. After vaccination, substantial breadth of spike-specific CD8+ and CD4+ T cell responses was reported.

Taken from cysteine to phenylalanine, the CDR3 has 14 residues. This entry keeps only the CDR3 DNA: 42 bases, framed from base 1. Between the V and J ends, shortened by 3 bases and 8 bases respectively, the junction contains 17 bases. CDR1 SGHNT and CDR2 YYREEE are derived from the germline V gene (reference sequence). The sample in question was peripheral blood, obtained in a trial of Ad26.COV2.S vaccine versus placebo. The origin of this receptor is a person aged 18-65 years who received the Ad26.COV2.S COVID-19 vaccine or a placebo. The V and J genes are TRBV5-4 and TRBJ1-2; a tentative D call is TRBD1 (6 bases match). The CDR3 is CASSSSTGSRGYTF. The DNA sequence is TGTGCCAGCAGCTCATCCACAGGGAGTAGGGGCTACACCTTC.